The clone carrying this TCR beta chain was counted a few times. Its antigen is unidentified. MiXCR, applied by TCRdb to the RT-PCR reads, yields one record per CDR3 protein. The sample has 590,000 or so distinct CDR3 sequences; approximately 14% are singletons. These data originate in a study of response to subunit inactivated influenza vaccine. Trimming took off 6 bases at V and 0 bases at J, with 15 bases between the two ends. CDR1 and CDR2 from the germline V gene are KGHSH and LQKENI. This CDR3 spans 16 amino acids. Regarding the study as a whole: The authors put forward the suggestion that each seasonal influenza vaccination may bring in only a limited number of new T cells.

This receptor was obtained from a man in his forties or fifties who received an inactivated influenza vaccine. This chain joins TRBV18 and TRBJ2-1; weak D call: TRBD2 (5 bases). Sample: PBMCs from blood, taken around two weeks before vaccination. CDR3 amino acids: CASSLQRGSSYNEQFF. Written as DNA, the CDR3 is TGTGCCAGCTCCCTACAACGGGGAAGCTCCTACAATGAGCAGTTCTTC.